The source of this T cell receptor (beta chain) is a study of PD-L1 blockade in urothelial cancer (dated by TCRdb to about 2017). Concerning the study at large: All patients started therapy in about 2014 and received atezolizumab 1,200 mg intravenously every 3 weeks. About 85% of the roughly 29 patients were identified as males with urothelial cancer of bladder origin, and a prior smoking history was reported by 18 of 29 patients. An ECOG performance status of 0 or 1 was recorded for the patients, and 0 to 3 prior chemotherapy regimens had been received by the patients. Blood samples were analyzed at 3 weeks after treatment start (second dose) and at 6 weeks after treatment start. Blood samples gave median yields of approximately 130,000 T cells and more than 80,000 unique TCRs, along with a median clonality of 0.080. The study, an exploratory multi-omic analysis, examined somatic, immune and clinical correlates of response to PD-L1 blockade with atezolizumab in urothelial cancer. Pretreatment tumor samples and matched peripheral blood, collected serially before and after atezolizumab treatment, underwent TCR sequencing. Durable clinical benefit was defined as a progression-free survival longer than 6 months, and TCR features were additionally tested against progression-free survival and overall survival. In the same patients who had TCR sequencing, pretreatment tumors also underwent whole exome sequencing and RNA sequencing. About 10 patients achieved durable clinical benefit and some 21 did not. Pretreatment blood TCR-seq was available for under 35 patients, at least one posttreatment blood collection was obtained for about 24 patients, and tumor TCR-seq was available for about 24 patients.

To estimate absolute template abundance from read counts, synthetic TCR analog templates were spiked into each PCR. Using the immunoSEQ assay, TCRbeta CDR3 regions were amplified from genomic DNA with bias-controlled V and J gene primers. Sequencing of rearranged TCRbeta segments was done at approximately 20X coverage. Under the source paper's analysis protocol: Sequencing errors were corrected by clustering and CDR3s were annotated against IMGT to assign V, D and J genes. Only productive TCRbeta rearrangements were used in downstream analyses, excluding out-of-frame or stop-codon sequences. To compute clonality, Shannon entropy was normalized by the log of the number of unique productive sequences and then subtracted from one. Fisher's exact test with Benjamini-Hochberg correction, using a cutoff of adjusted p below 0.01, was how clones that differed between time points or between blood and tumor were identified. TCRdb took over this immuneACCESS table, retaining in-frame rearrangements with V and J assigned. Such tables are incomplete; in checked studies, under half of the missing clones stem from an unresolved V gene, and the remainder is unexplained. The V and J calls and the clone size are those of that table, but D and trimming were determined from the DNA. In all, the sample holds just over 50,000 clones, and around 80% of those were seen once. The biggest ten clones account for 4% of the sample.

This clone was seen more than once but under ten times. Its antigen target is currently unknown. Base qualities are not provided; no much larger clone lies one nucleotide away. The germline V gene sets CDR1 to SGHVS and CDR2 to FNYEAQ. The CDR3, cysteine through phenylalanine, is 13 amino acids long. Here the CDR3 DNA is all that survives: 39 bases in frame from base 1. V and J lose 1 base and 5 bases, and a span of 6 bases separates them. Read against the paper, the sample's time point label means: pretreatment peripheral blood. A cohort of roughly 30 patients with locally advanced or metastatic urothelial carcinoma, treated at Memorial Sloan Kettering on a trial protocol, was included. Peripheral blood mononuclear cells were collected from each patient pretreatment and during treatment, giving between 1 and 8 total time points per patient. The Qiagen DNeasy Blood extraction kit was used to purify genomic DNA from total PBMCs and tumor samples. PBMCs were collected pretreatment and during treatment and were isolated and stored as previously described.

Beyond this particular receptor, the publication reports: At 3 weeks after the start of treatment, tumor-associated TCR clones in peripheral blood had expanded more in patients with durable benefit (n ≈ 24, p = 0.022). Improved progression-free and overall survival was found to be associated with pretreatment peripheral blood TCR clonality below the median. Because the sample size was small (n of about 30) and many exploratory analyses were performed, the results are intended to be hypothesis-generating.

The input for sequencing was PBMCs, taken around atezolizumab (anti-PD-L1) treatment. The rearrangement joined TRBV7-6 to TRBJ2-1; TRBD1 is perhaps the D gene, given 6 matching bases. This receptor was obtained from a man in his 70s with urothelial cancer. The CDR3 protein sequence reads: CASSLDRDNEQFF. The sequenced DNA is TGTGCCAGCAGCTTAGACAGGGACAATGAGCAGTTCTTC.